Listed below are T cell receptor beta chains from one sample, sequenced in a study of STAT5B mutations in CD4+ large granular lymphocyte leukemia. The data were produced by immunoSEQ multiplex PCR, yet TCRdb's version contains in-frame clones alone and is incomplete. The data contain 5,000 or so clones, around 90% of them singletons. The specimen sequenced was PBMCs. These TCRs come from a man aged 40-50 years with CD4+ T-cell large granular lymphocyte leukemia. Each CDR3 is given with its conserved first and last residue. A D gene is named only where the DNA matches it firmly. Clone size is stated in some rows and not others, as once, few, many or a class when expanded.

clone_size	j_call	d_call	cdr3_length	v_call	cdr3_aa	cdr3_nt
-	TRBJ2-7	TRBD1	16	TRBV25-1	CASSFNRGTGPYEQYF	TGTGCCAGCAGTTTCAACCGGGGGACAGGGCCCTACGAGCAGTACTTC
-	TRBJ2-3	-	14	TRBV11-3	CASSHRTEADTQYF	TGTGCCAGCAGCCATCGGACAGAGGCAGATACGCAGTATTTT
-	TRBJ1-6	-	14	TRBV2	CASSGLGSLSPLHF	TGTGCCAGCAGTGGGTTGGGCTCCCTTTCACCCCTCCACTTT
once	TRBJ2-7	TRBD2	16	TRBV11-3	CASSLAPGLASYEQYF	TGTGCCAGCAGCTTAGCCCCGGGACTAGCGAGTTACGAGCAGTACTTC
-	TRBJ2-5	-	13	TRBV30	CAWSEGVQETQYF	TGTGCCTGGAGTGAAGGGGTTCAAGAGACCCAGTACTTC
few	TRBJ1-5	TRBD1	16	TRBV30	CAWSHGQGDLNQPQHF	TGTGCCTGGAGTCATGGACAGGGGGACCTTAATCAGCCCCAGCATTTT
-	TRBJ2-7	-	14	TRBV5-1	CASSLEGQTYEQYF	TGCGCCAGCAGTCTGGAGGGGCAGACCTACGAGCAGTACTTC
few	TRBJ2-2	-	16	TRBV11-3	CASSLERGAVTGELFF	TGTGCCAGCAGCTTAGAACGGGGGGCGGTCACCGGGGAGCTGTTTTTT
-	TRBJ2-1	-	17	TRBV30	CAWSGISGKGSYNEQFF	TGTGCCTGGAGTGGAATTAGCGGTAAAGGGTCCTACAATGAGCAGTTCTTC
-	TRBJ1-3	TRBD1	13	TRBV6-1	CASSTDRGNTIYF	TGTGCCAGCAGTACGGACAGGGGTAACACCATATATTTT
-	TRBJ2-5	TRBD2	17	TRBV9	CASSASLAGGNQETQYF	TGTGCCAGCAGCGCCTCTCTAGCGGGGGGTAACCAAGAGACCCAGTACTTC
-	TRBJ2-7	-	15	TRBV7-8	CATSRGGTRGREQYF	TGTGCCACGTCCAGAGGGGGGACCCGCGGCCGCGAGCAGTACTTC
-	TRBJ2-7	-	15	TRBV5-5	CASSLAGTDTYEQYF	TGTGCCAGCAGCCTTGCCGGGACGGACACCTACGAGCAGTACTTC
-	TRBJ2-7	-	14	TRBV5-8	CASSLSGRAYEQYF	TGTGCCAGCAGCTTGTCTGGGCGGGCCTACGAGCAGTACTTC
-	TRBJ2-7	TRBD1	16	TRBV9	CASSTNTGGRIYEQYF	TGTGCCAGCAGCACCAATACAGGGGGTCGAATCTACGAGCAGTACTTC
-	TRBJ2-5	-	13	TRBV7-2	CASSPMRSETQYF	TGTGCCAGCAGCCCCATGAGGTCGGAGACCCAGTACTTC
-	TRBJ2-1	TRBD2	13	TRBV6-5	CASMTSAYNEQFF	TGTGCCAGTATGACTAGCGCTTACAATGAGCAGTTCTTC
-	TRBJ2-3	-	17	TRBV4-2	CASSPRAGDVSTDTQYF	TGTGCCAGCAGCCCACGAGCAGGGGATGTTTCCACAGATACGCAGTATTTT
-	TRBJ2-1	TRBD2	15	TRBV4-1	CASTDALKPSGKQFF	TGCGCCAGCACCGACGCACTAAAACCTAGCGGGAAGCAGTTCTTC
-	TRBJ1-2	TRBD1	14	TRBV2	CASRRQGAKDGYTF	TGTGCCAGCAGAAGACAGGGGGCGAAGGATGGCTACACCTTC
-	TRBJ2-7	-	14	TRBV7-9	CASSLDGGSYEQYF	TGTGCCAGCAGCTTAGATGGCGGTTCCTACGAGCAGTACTTC
-	TRBJ1-3	-	20	TRBV21-1	CASSNRGQGTLKSSGNTIYF	TGTGCCAGCAGCAATAGAGGACAGGGGACCCTTAAGAGCTCTGGAAACACCATATATTTT
medium-sized	TRBJ1-2	TRBD1	14	TRBV30	CAWSVHQGAYGYTF	TGTGCCTGGAGTGTACATCAGGGGGCTTATGGCTACACCTTC
-	TRBJ1-6	-	17	TRBV2	CASSERWQRSYNSPLHF	TGTGCCAGCAGTGAACGTTGGCAACGCTCCTATAATTCACCCCTCCACTTT
-	TRBJ2-7	-	14	TRBV29-1	CSVFEAISSYEQYF	TGCAGCGTTTTCGAGGCTATCAGCTCCTACGAGCAGTACTTC
-	TRBJ1-1	-	14	TRBV27	CASGGGGGWTEAFF	TGTGCCAGCGGGGGAGGAGGGGGGTGGACTGAAGCTTTCTTT
-	TRBJ2-7	-	10	TRBV5-8	CASNHYEQYF	TGTGCCAGCAACCACTACGAGCAGTACTTC
-	TRBJ2-7	TRBD2	15	TRBV7-2	CASSLSGGVSYEQYF	TGTGCCAGCAGCTTATCCGGGGGGGTTTCCTACGAGCAGTACTTC
-	TRBJ2-7	-	13	TRBV30	CASAPGSSYEQYF	TGTGCCTCCGCCCCAGGGAGCTCCTACGAGCAGTACTTC
-	TRBJ2-2	TRBD1	16	TRBV19	CASSTGTGANTGELFF	TGTGCCAGTAGCACCGGGACAGGGGCCAACACCGGGGAGCTGTTTTTT
-	TRBJ1-1	-	12	TRBV11-2	CASSPTGAEAFF	TGTGCCAGCAGCCCCACCGGGGCTGAAGCTTTCTTT
-	TRBJ2-5	TRBD2	14	TRBV11-3	CASSPGTTSGEQYF	TGTGCCAGCAGCCCTGGGACTACCTCGGGTGAGCAGTACTTC
-	TRBJ2-7	TRBD2	16	TRBV6-7	CASSYETSGTCDEQYF	TGTGCCAGCAGTTACGAGACTAGCGGGACTTGCGACGAGCAGTACTTC
once	TRBJ1-5	-	13	TRBV7-2	CATEEGTDQPQHF	TGTGCCACCGAGGAGGGGACGGATCAGCCCCAGCATTTT
-	TRBJ2-1	TRBD2	18	TRBV11-3	CASSLGLLAGVSYNEQFF	TGTGCCAGCAGCTTAGGCCTACTAGCGGGGGTCTCCTACAATGAGCAGTTCTTC
few	TRBJ2-7	TRBD2	14	TRBV6-5	CATLAGSSSYEQYF	TGTGCCACACTAGCGGGGTCGAGCTCCTACGAGCAGTACTTC
few	TRBJ1-4	-	14	TRBV29-1	CSVWTGPTNEKLFF	TGCAGCGTTTGGACGGGGCCAACTAATGAAAAACTGTTTTTT
-	TRBJ1-1	-	14	TRBV6-1	CASRPDSGNTEAFF	TGTGCCAGCAGGCCGGACAGTGGAAACACTGAAGCTTTCTTT
-	TRBJ2-1	TRBD1	15	TRBV5-4	CASSQLGTGNDEQFF	TGTGCCAGCAGCCAGCTCGGGACAGGGAATGATGAGCAGTTCTTC
-	TRBJ2-5	-	14	TRBV5-5	CASSLGARQETQYF	TGTGCCAGCAGCTTAGGGGCTAGACAAGAGACCCAGTACTTC
-	TRBJ2-7	-	14	TRBV11-3	CASSSRGVGYEQYF	TGTGCCAGCAGCTCTAGGGGGGTCGGCTACGAGCAGTACTTC
-	TRBJ2-1	TRBD2	16	TRBV5-4	CASKPSGVSSYNEQFF	TGTGCCAGCAAGCCTAGCGGGGTTAGCTCCTACAATGAGCAGTTCTTC
-	TRBJ1-2	-	12	TRBV30	CAWLGTGYGYTF	TGTGCCTGGTTGGGGACGGGCTATGGCTACACCTTC
-	TRBJ1-1	TRBD1	15	TRBV18	CASSPRQGANTEAFF	TGTGCCAGCTCACCCAGACAGGGGGCGAACACTGAAGCTTTCTTT
-	TRBJ1-1	-	16	TRBV7-8	CASSFSPGGRDTEAFF	TGTGCCAGCAGCTTTTCACCCGGGGGCAGAGACACTGAAGCTTTCTTT
-	TRBJ1-6	TRBD1	14	TRBV18	CASSPTGVDSPLHF	TGTGCCAGCTCACCCACAGGGGTCGATTCACCCCTCCACTTT
-	TRBJ2-7	-	16	TRBV7-2	CASSFPSGSNDYEQYF	TGTGCCAGCAGCTTCCCGAGTGGAAGCAATGACTACGAGCAGTACTTC
-	TRBJ1-1	-	14	TRBV28	CATCLRTPETEAFF	TGTGCCACCTGTTTACGGACCCCCGAAACTGAAGCTTTCTTT
-	TRBJ2-7	TRBD1	13	TRBV6-5	CATRQGISNEQYF	TGTGCCACCCGACAGGGAATATCAAACGAGCAGTACTTC
-	TRBJ2-2	TRBD2	16	TRBV5-4	CASSSGLTPNTGELFF	TGTGCCAGCAGCTCGGGACTAACCCCGAACACCGGGGAGCTGTTTTTT
-	TRBJ2-5	TRBD1	15	TRBV7-2	CASSFQGASQETQYF	TGTGCCAGCAGCTTCCAGGGGGCTTCGCAAGAGACCCAGTACTTC
once	TRBJ2-7	-	14	TRBV2	CASSEWGPLYEQYF	TGTGCCAGCAGTGAGTGGGGACCTCTATACGAGCAGTACTTC
few	TRBJ2-4	-	13	TRBV6-5	CASSQDREGIQYF	TGTGCCAGCAGCCAGGACAGGGAGGGCATTCAGTACTTC
-	TRBJ2-2	TRBD1	14	TRBV2	CASSSRTGAGELFF	TGTGCCAGCAGTTCCCGGACAGGGGCCGGGGAGCTGTTTTTT
-	TRBJ1-2	-	14	TRBV28	CASSPLARAHGYTF	TGTGCCAGCAGCCCCCTCGCGAGGGCACATGGCTACACCTTC